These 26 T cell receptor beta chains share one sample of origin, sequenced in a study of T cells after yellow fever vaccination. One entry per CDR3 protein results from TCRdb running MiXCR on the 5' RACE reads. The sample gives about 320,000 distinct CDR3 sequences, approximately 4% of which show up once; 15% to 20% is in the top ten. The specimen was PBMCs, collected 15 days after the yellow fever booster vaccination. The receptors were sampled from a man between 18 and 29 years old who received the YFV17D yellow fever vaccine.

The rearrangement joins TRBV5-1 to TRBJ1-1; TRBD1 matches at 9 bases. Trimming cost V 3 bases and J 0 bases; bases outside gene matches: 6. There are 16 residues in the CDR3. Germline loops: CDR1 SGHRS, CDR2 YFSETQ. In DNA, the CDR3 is TGCGCCAGCAGCTCAGGACAGGGGAGGATGAACACTGAAGCTTTCTTT. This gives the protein CASSSGQGRMNTEAFF.

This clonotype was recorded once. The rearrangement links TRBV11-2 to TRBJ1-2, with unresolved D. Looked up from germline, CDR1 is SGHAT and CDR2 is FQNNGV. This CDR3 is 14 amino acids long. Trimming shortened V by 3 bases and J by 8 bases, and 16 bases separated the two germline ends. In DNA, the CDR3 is TGTGCCAGCAGCTTTAACCCCCAGCATGCAGGCTACACCTTC. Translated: CASSFNPQHAGYTF.

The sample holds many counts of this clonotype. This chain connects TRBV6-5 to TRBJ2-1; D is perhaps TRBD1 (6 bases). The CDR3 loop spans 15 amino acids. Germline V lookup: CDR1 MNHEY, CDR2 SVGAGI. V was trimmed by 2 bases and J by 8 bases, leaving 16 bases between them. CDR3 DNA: TGTGCCAGCAGTTACGGACGGGGCGCAGGGGATGAGCAGTTCTTC. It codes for CASSYGRGAGDEQFF.

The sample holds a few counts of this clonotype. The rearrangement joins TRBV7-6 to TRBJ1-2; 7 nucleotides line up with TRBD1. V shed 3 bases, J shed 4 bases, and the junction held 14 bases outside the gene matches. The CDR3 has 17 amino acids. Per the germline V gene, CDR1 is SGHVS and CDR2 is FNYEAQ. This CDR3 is CASSFNPTTGAPYGYTF. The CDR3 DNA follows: TGTGCCAGCAGCTTCAACCCGACAACAGGGGCCCCCTATGGCTACACCTTC.

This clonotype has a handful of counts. The CDR3, as DNA: TGTGCCAGCAGCTTATCGACAGGGGACACCGGGGAGCTGTTTTTT. Amino acid sequence: CASSLSTGDTGELFF. The chain recombines TRBV7-2 with TRBJ2-2; 8 nucleotides agree with TRBD1. The length of the CDR3 is 15 residues. Losses at the gene ends were 2 bases for V and 3 bases for J; bases not matched to a gene: 2. The germline CDR1 and CDR2 sequences are SGHTA and FQGNSA.

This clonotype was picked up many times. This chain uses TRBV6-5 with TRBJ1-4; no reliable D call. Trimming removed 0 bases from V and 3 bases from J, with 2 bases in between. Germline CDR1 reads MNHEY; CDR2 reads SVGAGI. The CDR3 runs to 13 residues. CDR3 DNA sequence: TGTGCCAGCAGTTACTCAGCTAATGAAAAACTGTTTTTT. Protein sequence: CASSYSANEKLFF.

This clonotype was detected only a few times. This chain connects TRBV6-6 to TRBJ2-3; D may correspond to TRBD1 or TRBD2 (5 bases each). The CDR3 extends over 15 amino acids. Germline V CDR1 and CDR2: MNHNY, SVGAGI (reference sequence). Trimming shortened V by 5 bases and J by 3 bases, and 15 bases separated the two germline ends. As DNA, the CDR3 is TGTGCCAGCAGTATCCGGGGCCCGCGGACAGATACGCAGTATTTT. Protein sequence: CASSIRGPRTDTQYF.

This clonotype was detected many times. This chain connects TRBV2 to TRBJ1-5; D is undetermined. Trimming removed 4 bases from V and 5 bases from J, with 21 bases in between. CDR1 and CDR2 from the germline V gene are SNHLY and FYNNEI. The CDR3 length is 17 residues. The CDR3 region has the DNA TGTGCCAGCAGTGGGAGTAGGGAGTCTAGCTCCTATCAGCCCCAGCATTTT. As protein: CASSGSRESSSYQPQHF.

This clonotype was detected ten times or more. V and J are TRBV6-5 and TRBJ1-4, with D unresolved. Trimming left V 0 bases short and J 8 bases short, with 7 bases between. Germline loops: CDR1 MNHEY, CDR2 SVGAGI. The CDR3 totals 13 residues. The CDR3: CASSYSFGEKLFF. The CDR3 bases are TGTGCCAGCAGTTACTCATTTGGGGAAAAACTGTTTTTT.

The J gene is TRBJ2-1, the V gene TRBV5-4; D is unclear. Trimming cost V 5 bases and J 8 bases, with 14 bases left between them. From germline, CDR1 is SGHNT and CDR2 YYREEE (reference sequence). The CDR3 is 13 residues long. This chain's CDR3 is CASSEQFKDEQFF. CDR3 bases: TGTGCCAGCAGTGAACAGTTCAAGGATGAGCAGTTCTTC.

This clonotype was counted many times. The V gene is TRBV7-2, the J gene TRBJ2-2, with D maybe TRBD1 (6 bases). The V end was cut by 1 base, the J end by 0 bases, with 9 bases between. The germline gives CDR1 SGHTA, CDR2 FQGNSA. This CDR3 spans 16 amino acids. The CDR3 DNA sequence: TGTGCCAGCAGCTTAGGGGGGCAAGCGAACACCGGGGAGCTGTTTTTT. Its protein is CASSLGGQANTGELFF. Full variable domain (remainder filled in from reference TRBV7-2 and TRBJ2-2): GAGVSQSPSNKVTEKGKDVELRCDPISGHTALYWYRQSLGQGLEFLIYFQGNSAPDKSGLPSDRFSAERTGGSVSTLTIQRTQQEDSAVYLCASSLGGQANTGELFFGEGSRLTVL.

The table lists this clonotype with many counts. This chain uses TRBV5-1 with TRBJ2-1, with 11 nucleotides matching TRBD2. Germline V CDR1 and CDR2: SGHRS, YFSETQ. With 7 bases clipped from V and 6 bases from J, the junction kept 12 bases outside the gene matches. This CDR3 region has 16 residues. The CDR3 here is CASYELTSGVGNEQFF. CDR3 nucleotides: TGCGCCAGCTACGAATTGACTAGCGGGGTTGGCAATGAGCAGTTCTTC.

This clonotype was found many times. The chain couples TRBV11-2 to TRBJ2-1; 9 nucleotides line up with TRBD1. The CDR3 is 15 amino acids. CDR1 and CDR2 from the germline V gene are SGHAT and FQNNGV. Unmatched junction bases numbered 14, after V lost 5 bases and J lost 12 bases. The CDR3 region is CASSQSETLTGGQFF. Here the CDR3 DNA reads TGTGCCAGCAGCCAATCCGAAACACTGACAGGGGGGCAGTTCTTC.

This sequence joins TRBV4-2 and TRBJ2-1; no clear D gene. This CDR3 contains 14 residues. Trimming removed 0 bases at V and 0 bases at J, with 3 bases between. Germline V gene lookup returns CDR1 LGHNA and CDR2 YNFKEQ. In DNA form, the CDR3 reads TGTGCCAGCAGCCAAGATAACTCCTACAATGAGCAGTTCTTC. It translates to CASSQDNSYNEQFF.

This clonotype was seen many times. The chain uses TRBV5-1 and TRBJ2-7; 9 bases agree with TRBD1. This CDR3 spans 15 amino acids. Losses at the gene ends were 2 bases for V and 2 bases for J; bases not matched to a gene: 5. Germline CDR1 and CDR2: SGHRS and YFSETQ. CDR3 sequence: CASSFRDRATYEQYF. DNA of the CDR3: TGCGCCAGCAGCTTTAGGGACAGGGCGACCTACGAGCAGTACTTC.

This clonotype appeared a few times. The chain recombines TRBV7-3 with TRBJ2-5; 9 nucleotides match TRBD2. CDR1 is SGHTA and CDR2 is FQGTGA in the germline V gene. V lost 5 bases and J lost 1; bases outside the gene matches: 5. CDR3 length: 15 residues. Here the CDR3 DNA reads TGTGCCAGCAGCGTGCGGGGGGGATTCCAAGAGACCCAGTACTTC. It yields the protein CASSVRGGFQETQYF. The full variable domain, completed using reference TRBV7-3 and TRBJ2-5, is GAGVSQTPSNKVTEKGKYVELRCDPISGHTALYWYRQSLGQGPEFLIYFQGTGAADDSGLPNDRFFAVRPEGSVSTLKIQRTERGDSAVYLCASSVRGGFQETQYFGPGTRLLVL.

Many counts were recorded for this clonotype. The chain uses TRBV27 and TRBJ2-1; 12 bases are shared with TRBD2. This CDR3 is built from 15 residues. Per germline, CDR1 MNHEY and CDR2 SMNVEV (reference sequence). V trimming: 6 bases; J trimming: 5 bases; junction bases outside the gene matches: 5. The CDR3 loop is CASSRLAGGDNEQFF. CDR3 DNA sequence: TGTGCCAGCAGCCGGCTAGCGGGGGGGGACAATGAGCAGTTCTTC.

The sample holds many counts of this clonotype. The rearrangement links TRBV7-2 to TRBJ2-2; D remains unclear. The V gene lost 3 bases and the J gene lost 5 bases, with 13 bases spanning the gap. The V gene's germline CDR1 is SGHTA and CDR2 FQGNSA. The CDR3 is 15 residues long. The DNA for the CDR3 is TGTGCCAGCAGCTTTCAGCCGGCCGCGACCGGGGAGCTGTTTTTT. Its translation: CASSFQPAATGELFF. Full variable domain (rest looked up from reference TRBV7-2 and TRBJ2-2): GAGVSQSPSNKVTEKGKDVELRCDPISGHTALYWYRQSLGQGLEFLIYFQGNSAPDKSGLPSDRFSAERTGGSVSTLTIQRTQQEDSAVYLCASSFQPAATGELFFGEGSRLTVL.

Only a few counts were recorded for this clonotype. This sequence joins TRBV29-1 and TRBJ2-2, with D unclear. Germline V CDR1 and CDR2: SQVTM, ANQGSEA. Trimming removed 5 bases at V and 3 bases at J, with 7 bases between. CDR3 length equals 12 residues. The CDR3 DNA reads TGCAGCGTTCAGAGATACACCGGGGAGCTGTTTTTT. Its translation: CSVQRYTGELFF.

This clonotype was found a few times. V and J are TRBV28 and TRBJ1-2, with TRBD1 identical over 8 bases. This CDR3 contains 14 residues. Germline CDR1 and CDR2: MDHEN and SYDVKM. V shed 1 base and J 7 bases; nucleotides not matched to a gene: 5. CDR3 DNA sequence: TGTGCCAGCAGTTTATCGGCAGGGGGCTTTGGCTACACCTTC. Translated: CASSLSAGGFGYTF.

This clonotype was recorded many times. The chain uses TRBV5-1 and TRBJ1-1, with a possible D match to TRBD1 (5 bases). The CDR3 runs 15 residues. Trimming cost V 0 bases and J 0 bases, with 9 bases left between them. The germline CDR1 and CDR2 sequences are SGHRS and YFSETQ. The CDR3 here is CASSLAGGMNTEAFF. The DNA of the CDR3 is TGCGCCAGCAGCTTGGCCGGGGGGATGAACACTGAAGCTTTCTTT.

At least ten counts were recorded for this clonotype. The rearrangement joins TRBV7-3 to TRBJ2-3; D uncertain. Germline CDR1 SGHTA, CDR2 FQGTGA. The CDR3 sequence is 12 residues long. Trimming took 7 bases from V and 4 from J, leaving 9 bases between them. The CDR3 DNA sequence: TGTGCCAGCACTGACATCCCAGATACGCAGTATTTT. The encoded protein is CASTDIPDTQYF.

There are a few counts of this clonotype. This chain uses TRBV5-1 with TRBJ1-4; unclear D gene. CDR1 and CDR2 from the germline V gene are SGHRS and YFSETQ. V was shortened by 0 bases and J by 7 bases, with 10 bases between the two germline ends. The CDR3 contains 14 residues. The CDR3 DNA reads TGCGCCAGCAGCTTGGGCGGTGCTGTTGAAAAACTGTTTTTT. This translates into CASSLGGAVEKLFF.

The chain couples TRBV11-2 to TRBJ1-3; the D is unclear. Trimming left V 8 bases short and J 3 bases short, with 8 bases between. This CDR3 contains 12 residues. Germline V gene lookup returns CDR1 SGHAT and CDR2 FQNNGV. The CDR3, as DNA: TGTGCCAGCGGAGGTGATGGAAACACCATATATTTT. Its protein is CASGGDGNTIYF.

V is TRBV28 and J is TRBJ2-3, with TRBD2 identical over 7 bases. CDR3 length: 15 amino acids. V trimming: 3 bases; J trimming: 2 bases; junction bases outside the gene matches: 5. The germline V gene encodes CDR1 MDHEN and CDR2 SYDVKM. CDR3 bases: TGTGCCAGCAGTTTTGGCGGGGGTTTCACAGATACGCAGTATTTT. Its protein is CASSFGGGFTDTQYF.

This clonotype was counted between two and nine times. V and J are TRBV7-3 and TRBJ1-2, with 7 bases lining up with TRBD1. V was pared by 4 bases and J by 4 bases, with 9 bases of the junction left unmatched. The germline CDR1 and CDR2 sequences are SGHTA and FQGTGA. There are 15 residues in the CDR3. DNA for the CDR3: TGTGCCAGCAGCTCAGATCCGACAGGGTCCTATGGCTACACCTTC. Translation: CASSSDPTGSYGYTF.